These 15 T cell receptor beta chains share one sample of origin, sequenced in a study of multiple sclerosis patients with progressive multifocal leukoencephalopathy. The time point here: 12 to 13 months of natalizumab therapy. TCRdb's table, derived via immunoSEQ multiplex PCR, lists solely in-frame clones and lacks some. The profile shows about 25,000 clones, more than 85% of them singletons. The sequencing used PBMCs, collected from a patient treated with natalizumab. These TCRs come from a young man with multiple sclerosis.

In this sample, this clone turned up a few times. The chain is built from TRBV6-1 and TRBJ1-5; a possible D gene is TRBD1 (6 bases). The V end lost 6 bases, the J end lost 0 bases, and 12 bases lay between the germline ends. The CDR3 totals 15 residues. Germline V gene lookup returns CDR1 MNHNS and CDR2 SASEGT. CDR3 region: CASSGQYYSNQPQHF. As DNA, the CDR3 is TGTGCCAGCAGCGGACAGTATTATAGCAATCAGCCCCAGCATTTT.

This rearrangement joins TRBV30 to TRBJ2-7; a weak D match, TRBD1 (6 bases). The CDR3 has 14 amino acids. Germline values: CDR1 GTSNPN, CDR2 SVGIG (reference sequence). V was pared by 5 bases and J by 1 base, with 15 bases between. The CDR3 DNA sequence: TGTGCCTGGGGGGTACGGGACACTTCCTACGAGCAGTACTTC. It yields the protein CAWGVRDTSYEQYF.

The J gene is TRBJ1-6, the V gene TRBV5-4; D gene unclear. CDR1 and CDR2 from the germline V gene are SGHNT and YYREEE (reference sequence). V dropped 0 bases and J dropped 3 bases, with 4 bases sitting between them. CDR3 size: 14 residues. This CDR3 is CASSLGGYNSPLHF. The CDR3 DNA follows: TGTGCCAGCAGCTTGGGCGGCTATAATTCACCCCTCCACTTT.

The rearrangement joins TRBV14 to TRBJ2-7; unclear D gene. CDR1 and CDR2 (germline): SGHDN, FVKESK. The CDR3 extends over 13 amino acids. Deletions cut 0 bases from V and 2 bases from J, with 5 bases between. CDR3 in amino acids: CASSQELTYEQYF. The CDR3 region has the DNA TGTGCCAGCAGCCAAGAATTGACCTACGAGCAGTACTTC.

This sequence joins TRBV15 and TRBJ2-7, with TRBD2 matching 8 bases. Germline V gives CDR1 LNHNV, CDR2 YYDKDF (reference sequence). The CDR3 is 13 residues long. Unmatched junction bases numbered 5, after V lost 4 bases and J lost 6 bases. CDR3 residues: CATSKEAGAEQYF. The CDR3 nucleotides read TGTGCCACCAGCAAAGAAGCGGGGGCCGAGCAGTACTTC.

The rearrangement uses TRBV5-1 and TRBJ2-4, with 7 positions matching TRBD1. The trim removed 3 bases at V and 1 base at J, leaving 7 bases unmatched. The CDR3 is 16 amino acids. Per germline, CDR1 SGHRS and CDR2 YFSETQ. The CDR3 spells CASSSIPQGAKNIQYF. Written as DNA, the CDR3 is TGCGCCAGCAGCTCGATACCACAGGGGGCCAAAAACATTCAGTACTTC.

The chain carries TRBV19 and TRBJ2-7; a weak D match, TRBD2 (5 bases). The germline gives CDR1 LNHDA, CDR2 SQIVND (reference sequence). The CDR3 spans 13 residues. V lost 5 bases to trimming and J lost 7 bases, with 15 bases between them. The CDR3 here is CASSVREPGEQYF. The CDR3 bases are TGTGCCAGTAGTGTTCGGGAACCGGGAGAGCAGTACTTC.

V is TRBV7-9 and J is TRBJ2-5, with 7 nucleotides matching TRBD1. The CDR3 runs 14 residues. Trimming took 4 bases from V and 1 from J; bases not matched to a gene: 3. Germline V CDR1 and CDR2: SEHNR, FQNEAQ (reference sequence). CDR3 DNA sequence: TGTGCCAGCAGCTCGGGACAGAGCCAAGAGACCCAGTACTTC. Translating it yields CASSSGQSQETQYF.

The rearrangement joins TRBV6-6 to TRBJ1-2; D uncertain. This CDR3 is 12 amino acids long. Germline V gene sequence: CDR1 MNHNY, CDR2 SVGAGI (reference sequence). Trimming cost V 6 bases and J 5 bases, with 10 bases left between them. The CDR3 DNA follows: TGTGCCAGCAGGGAAGGGTCTTATGGCTACACCTTC. This gives the protein CASREGSYGYTF.

V usage is TRBV6-6 and J usage is TRBJ2-7; TRBD1 might be the D (6 bases). The V gene's germline CDR1 is MNHNY and CDR2 SVGAGI (reference sequence). V was trimmed by 2 bases and J by 3 bases, leaving 11 bases between them. This CDR3 region has 14 residues. In DNA, the CDR3 is TGTGCCAGCAGTTACGGGGGCATCCTCTACGAGCAGTACTTC. Amino acid sequence: CASSYGGILYEQYF.

J is TRBJ2-5 and V is TRBV12-5; 9 bases agree with TRBD2. Germline V CDR1 and CDR2: LGHNT, FRNRAP. This CDR3 is built from 22 residues. V dropped 1 base and J dropped 5; count of bases not matched to a gene: 26. CDR3 residues: CASGLDNARLAAFSITRETQYF. CDR3 coding DNA: TGTGCTAGTGGTTTGGATAACGCGCGACTAGCGGCTTTCTCAATAACGAGGGAGACCCAGTACTTC.

The chain has TRBV6-1 and TRBJ1-2, with a weak D call TRBD1 (5 bases). Trimming shortened V by 6 bases and J by 4 bases, and 9 bases separated the two germline ends. Germline CDR1 reads MNHNS; CDR2 reads SASEGT. This CDR3 has 12 amino acids. The CDR3 is CASREDTYGYTF. DNA for the CDR3: TGTGCCAGCAGGGAGGACACCTATGGCTACACCTTC.

The V call is TRBV7-2, the J call TRBJ1-1, with unresolved D. CDR1 is SGHTA, CDR2 FQGNSA, per germline. V was pared by 2 bases and J by 1 base, with 5 bases between. The CDR3 is 13 residues long. CDR3 amino acids: CASSLIGNTEAFF. The CDR3 DNA follows: TGTGCCAGCAGCTTAATAGGGAACACTGAAGCTTTCTTT.

The V and J genes are TRBV10-3 and TRBJ2-3, with D hard to call. The CDR3 runs 12 residues. V lost 2 bases to trimming and J lost 5 bases, with 5 bases between them. Germline V CDR1 and CDR2: ENHRY, SYGVKD. CDR3 loop: CAISEEIDTQYF. CDR3 nucleotides: TGTGCCATCAGTGAGGAAATAGATACGCAGTATTTT.

A single count supports this clone. The chain uses TRBV5-4 and TRBJ1-1; D call uncertain. Germline CDR1 SGHNT, CDR2 YYREEE (reference sequence). CDR3 length equals 14 residues. V was pared by 1 base and J by 5 bases, with 12 bases between. The CDR3 DNA reads TGTGCCAGCAGCTTGATGACCGGACCTACTGAAGCTTTCTTT. Amino acid sequence: CASSLMTGPTEAFF. Full variable domain (remainder filled in from reference TRBV5-4 and TRBJ1-1): ETGVTQSPTHLIKTRGQQVTLRCSSQSGHNTVSWYQQALGQGPQFIFQYYREEENGRGNFPPRFSGLQFPNYSSELNVNALELDDSALYLCASSLMTGPTEAFFGQGTRLTVV.